One and the same sample provided the 9 T cell receptor beta chains below, sequenced in a study of cytomegalovirus exposure and HLA in healthy donors. PCR amplification relied on 60 Vbeta primers (plus 13 Jbeta primers). The protocol was immunoSEQ multiplex PCR, while the TCRdb copy is restricted to in-frame clones and leaves out a portion. Among 80,000 to 95,000 clones, 86% were seen once, and the ten largest hold approximately 10%. Sequencing input: PBMCs. These receptor sequences come from a man in his thirties or forties in good health and CMV-seropositive.

This rearrangement joins TRBV4-1 to TRBJ1-4; TRBD1 matches at 8 bases. The CDR3 contains 17 residues. Germline V gene data show CDR1 as MGHRA and CDR2 as YSYEKL. V lost 1 base to trimming and J lost 8 bases; unmatched junction nucleotides: 12. The CDR3 sequence is CASSQVGRSRDREKLFF. DNA of the CDR3: TGCGCCAGCAGCCAAGTCGGGCGGTCCCGGGACAGGGAAAAACTGTTTTTT.

The CDR3 here is CASKMVTQNTEAFF. The DNA of the CDR3 is TGTGCCAGCAAGATGGTGACACAAAACACTGAAGCTTTCTTT. The V and J genes are TRBV6-1 and TRBJ1-1; D is uncertain. With 7 bases removed from V and 2 bases from J, the gap between germline ends came to 14 bases. The CDR3 spans 14 residues. Germline V gene data show CDR1 as MNHNS and CDR2 as SASEGT.

The V gene is TRBV6-5, the J gene TRBJ2-3; D is undetermined. The CDR3 covers 15 residues. Germline V CDR1 and CDR2: MNHEY, SVGAGI. V lost 0 bases to trimming and J lost 2 bases, with 9 bases between them. The CDR3 sequence: CASSYSATYTDTQYF. The DNA of the CDR3 is TGTGCCAGCAGTTACTCAGCGACCTACACAGATACGCAGTATTTT.

This rearrangement joins TRBV7-9 to TRBJ2-7; maybe TRBD2 (6 bases). Trimming took 5 bases from V and 2 from J, leaving 16 bases between them. The CDR3 totals 15 residues. Germline V gives CDR1 SEHNR, CDR2 FQNEAQ (reference sequence). The CDR3 DNA follows: TGTGCCAGCAGCCCCAGGGACTTAACGGCCTACGAGCAGTACTTC. Amino acid sequence: CASSPRDLTAYEQYF. The full variable domain, with the rest looked up from reference TRBV7-9 and TRBJ2-7, is DTGVSQNPRHKITKRGQNVTFRCDPISEHNRLYWYRQTLGQGPEFLTYFQNEAQLEKSRLLSDRFSAERPKGSFSTLEIQRTEQGDSAMYLCASSPRDLTAYEQYFGPGTRLTVT.

The chain employs TRBV27 and TRBJ2-5, with D uncertain. This CDR3 region has 15 residues. V dropped 1 base and J dropped 2 bases, with 11 bases sitting between them. Looked up from germline, CDR1 is MNHEY and CDR2 is SMNVEV (reference sequence). This chain's CDR3 is CASSLFQSRQETQYF. The CDR3, as DNA: TGTGCCAGCAGTTTATTCCAGTCGAGGCAAGAGACCCAGTACTTC.

The chain uses TRBV5-1 and TRBJ2-5, with D perhaps matching TRBD2 (5 bases). Trimming removed 4 bases from V and 1 base from J, with 5 bases in between. The CDR3 is made up of 12 amino acids. From germline, CDR1 is SGHRS and CDR2 YFSETQ. The CDR3: CASSRGQETQYF. The DNA of the CDR3 is TGCGCCAGCAGCCGGGGCCAAGAGACCCAGTACTTC.

J is TRBJ1-1 and V is TRBV18; possible D gene TRBD1, 5 bases. V shed 6 bases and J shed 5 bases, with 19 bases lying between them. The CDR3 totals 15 residues. Germline V gene data show CDR1 as KGHSH and CDR2 as LQKENI. In nucleotides, the CDR3 is TGTGCCAGCTCCCCCCAGCAGGGCCTACCTACTGAAGCTTTCTTT. Residues: CASSPQQGLPTEAFF.

The chain has TRBV5-1 and TRBJ2-1, with 8 bases aligning to TRBD2. Germline V CDR1 and CDR2: SGHRS, YFSETQ. The CDR3 totals 16 residues. The V segment lost 4 bases and the J segment 0 bases; nucleotides outside the gene matches: 6. The DNA for the CDR3 is TGCGCCAGCAGCCCCGCGGGGGGCCGCTCCTACAATGAGCAGTTCTTC. As protein: CASSPAGGRSYNEQFF. The whole variable domain, filled in from reference TRBV5-1 and TRBJ2-1, reads KAGVTQTPRYLIKTRGQQVTLSCSPISGHRSVSWYQQTPGQGLQFLFEYFSETQRNKGNFPGRFSGRQFSNSRSEMNVSTLELGDSALYLCASSPAGGRSYNEQFFGPGTRLTVL.

The V and J genes are TRBV4-1 and TRBJ2-1, with 8 nucleotides matching TRBD2. Germline values: CDR1 MGHRA, CDR2 YSYEKL. The CDR3 consists of 15 residues. The V and J ends lost 3 bases and 6 bases, in that order; junction bases with no gene match: 7. CDR3 bases: TGCGCCAGCAGCCAGATTGTCGGACTAGCCAATGAGCAGTTCTTC. It encodes CASSQIVGLANEQFF.